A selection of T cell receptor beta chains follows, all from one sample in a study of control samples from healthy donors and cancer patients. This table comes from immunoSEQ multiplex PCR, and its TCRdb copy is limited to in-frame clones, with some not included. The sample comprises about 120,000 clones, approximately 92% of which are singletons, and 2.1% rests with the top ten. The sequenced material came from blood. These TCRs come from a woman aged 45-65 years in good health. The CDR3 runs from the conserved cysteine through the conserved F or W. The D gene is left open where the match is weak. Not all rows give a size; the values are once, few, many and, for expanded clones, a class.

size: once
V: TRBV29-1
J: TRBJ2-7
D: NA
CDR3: CSVVVQGYLYEQYF

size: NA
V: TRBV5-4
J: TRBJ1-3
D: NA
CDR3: CASSLGGSGNTIYF

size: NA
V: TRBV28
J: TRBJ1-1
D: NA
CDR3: CASSLVRTEAFF

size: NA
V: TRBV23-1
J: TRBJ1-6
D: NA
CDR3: CASRGDTGSPLHF

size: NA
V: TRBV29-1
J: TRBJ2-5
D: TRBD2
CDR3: CSVEVTSGSGETQYF

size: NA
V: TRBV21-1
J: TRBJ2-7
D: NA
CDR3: CASSQIDDQSTEQYF

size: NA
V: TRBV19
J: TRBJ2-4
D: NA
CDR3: CASSIAGTKNIQYF

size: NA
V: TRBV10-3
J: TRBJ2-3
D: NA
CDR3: CAISEPLGDPRSDTQYF

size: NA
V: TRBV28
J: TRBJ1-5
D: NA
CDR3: CASSQTDSNQPQHF

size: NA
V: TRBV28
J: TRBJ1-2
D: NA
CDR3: CASRYAYGYTF

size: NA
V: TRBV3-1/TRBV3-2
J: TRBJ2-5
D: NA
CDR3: CASSPVGGPGETQYF

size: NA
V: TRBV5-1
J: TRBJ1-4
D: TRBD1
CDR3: CASSRRPTGEGEKLFF

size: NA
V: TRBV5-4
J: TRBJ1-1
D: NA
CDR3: CASSLVGTEDASF

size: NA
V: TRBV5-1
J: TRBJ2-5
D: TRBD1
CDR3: CASSPWTGETQYF

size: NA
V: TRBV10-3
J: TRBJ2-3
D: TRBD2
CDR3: CAISEGLAGGEDTQYF

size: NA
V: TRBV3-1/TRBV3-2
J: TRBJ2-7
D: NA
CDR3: CASSFAGYEQYF

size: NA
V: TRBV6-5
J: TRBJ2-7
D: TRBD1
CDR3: CASRDRAYEQYF

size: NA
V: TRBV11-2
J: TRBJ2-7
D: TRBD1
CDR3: CASSFGQEYEQYF

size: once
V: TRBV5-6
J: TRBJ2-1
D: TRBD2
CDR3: CASSLQGLANNEQFF

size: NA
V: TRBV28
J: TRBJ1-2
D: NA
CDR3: CASNSLRAQYGYTF

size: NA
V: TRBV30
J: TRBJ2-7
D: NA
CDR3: CAWSVRSRGEQYF

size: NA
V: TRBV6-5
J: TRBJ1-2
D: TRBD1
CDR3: CASSYQGARGYTF

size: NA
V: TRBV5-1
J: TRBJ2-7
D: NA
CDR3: CASSLQGGLYEQYF

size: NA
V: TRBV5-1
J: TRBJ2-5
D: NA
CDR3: CASRAYGLQETQYF

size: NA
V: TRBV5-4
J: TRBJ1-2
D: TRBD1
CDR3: CASSLAGTGDYGYTF

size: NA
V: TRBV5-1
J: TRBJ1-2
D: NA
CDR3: CASGSSGGIAGYTF

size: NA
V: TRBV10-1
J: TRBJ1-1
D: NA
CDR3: CASSLRGGRTEAFF

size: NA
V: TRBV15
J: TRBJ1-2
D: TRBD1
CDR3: CATSIWTGDGYGYTF

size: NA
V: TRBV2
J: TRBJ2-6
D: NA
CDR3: CASEPGLGGANVLTF

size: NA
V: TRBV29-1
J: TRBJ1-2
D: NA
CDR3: CSVSRTDDYGYTF

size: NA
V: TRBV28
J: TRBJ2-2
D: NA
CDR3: CASSLWAGNTGELFF

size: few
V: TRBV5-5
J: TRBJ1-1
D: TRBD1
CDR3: CASSLGDRVVNTEAFF

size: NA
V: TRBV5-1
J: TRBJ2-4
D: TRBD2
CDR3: CASSFRPSFTAGGTAKNIQYF

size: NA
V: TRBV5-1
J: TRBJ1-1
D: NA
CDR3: CASSLGQPNTEAFF

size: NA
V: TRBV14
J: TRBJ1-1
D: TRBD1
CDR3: CASSLRQGRRTEAFF

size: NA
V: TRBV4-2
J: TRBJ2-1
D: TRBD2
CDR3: CASSQDPTGASGDYNEQFF

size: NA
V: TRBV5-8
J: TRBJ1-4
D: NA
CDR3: CASSPEGLRNEKLFF

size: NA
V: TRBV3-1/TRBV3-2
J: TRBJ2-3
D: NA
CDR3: CASSQAHGTDTQYF

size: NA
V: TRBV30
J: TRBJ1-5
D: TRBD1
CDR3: CAWSAPGQAQHF

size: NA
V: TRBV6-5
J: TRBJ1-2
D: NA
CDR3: CASTPGDRANYGYTF

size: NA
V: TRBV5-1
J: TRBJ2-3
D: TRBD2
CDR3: CASSSKREARTDTQYF

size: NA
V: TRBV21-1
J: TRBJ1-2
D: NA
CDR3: CASSKGVKGSGGYTF

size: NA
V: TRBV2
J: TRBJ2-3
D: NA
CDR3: CASSEMGSTDTQYF

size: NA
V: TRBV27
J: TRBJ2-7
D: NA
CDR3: CASSVNTGILYEQYF

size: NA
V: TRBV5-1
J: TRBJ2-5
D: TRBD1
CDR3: CASSSGQGSQETQYF

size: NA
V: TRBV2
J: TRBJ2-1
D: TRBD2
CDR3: CASSAFGLAGFNEQFF

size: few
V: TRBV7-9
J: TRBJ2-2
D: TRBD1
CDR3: CASSLRDRGTGELFF

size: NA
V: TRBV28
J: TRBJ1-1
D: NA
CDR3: CASSSGSPAPNTEAFF

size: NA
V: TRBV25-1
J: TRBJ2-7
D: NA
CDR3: CASSHGPEQYF

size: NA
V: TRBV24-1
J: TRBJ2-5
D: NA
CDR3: CATSDLRSGSIGETQYF

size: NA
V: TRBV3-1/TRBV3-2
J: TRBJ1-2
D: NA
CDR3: CASSQGTAQVRYTF

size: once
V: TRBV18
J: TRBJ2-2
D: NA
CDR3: CASSPLKLGNTGELFF

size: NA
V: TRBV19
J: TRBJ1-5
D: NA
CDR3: CASSLAGRNQPQHF

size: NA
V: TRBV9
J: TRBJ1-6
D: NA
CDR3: CASSVGPLPYNSPLHF